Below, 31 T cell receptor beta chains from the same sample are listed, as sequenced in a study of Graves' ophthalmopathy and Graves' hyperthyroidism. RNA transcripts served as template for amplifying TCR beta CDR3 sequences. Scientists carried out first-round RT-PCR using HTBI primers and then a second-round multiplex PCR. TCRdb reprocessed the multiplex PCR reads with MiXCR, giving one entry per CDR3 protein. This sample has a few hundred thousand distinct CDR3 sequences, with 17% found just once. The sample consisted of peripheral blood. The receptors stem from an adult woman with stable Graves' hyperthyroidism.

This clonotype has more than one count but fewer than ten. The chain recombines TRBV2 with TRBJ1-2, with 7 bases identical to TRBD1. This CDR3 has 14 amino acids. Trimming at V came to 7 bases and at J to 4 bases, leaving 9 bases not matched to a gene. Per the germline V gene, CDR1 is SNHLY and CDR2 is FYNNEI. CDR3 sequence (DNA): TGTGCCAGCATAAGAGGACAGGAGACCTATGGCTACACCTTC. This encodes CASIRGQETYGYTF. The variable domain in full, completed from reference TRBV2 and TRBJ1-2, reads EPEVTQTPSHQVTQMGQEVILRCVPISNHLYFYWYRQILGQKVEFLVSFYNNEISEKSEIFDDQFSVERPDGSNFTLKIRSTKLEDSAMYFCASIRGQETYGYTFGSGTRLTVV.

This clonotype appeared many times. The CDR3, as DNA: TGCAGCGCCCATGAGAGTGATGGCTACACCTTC. It yields the protein CSAHESDGYTF. The J gene is TRBJ1-2, the V gene TRBV29-1; unclear D gene. Germline-derived CDR1 and CDR2 are SQVTM and ANQGSEA. Trimming left V 7 bases short and J 6 bases short, with 12 bases between. This CDR3 has 11 residues.

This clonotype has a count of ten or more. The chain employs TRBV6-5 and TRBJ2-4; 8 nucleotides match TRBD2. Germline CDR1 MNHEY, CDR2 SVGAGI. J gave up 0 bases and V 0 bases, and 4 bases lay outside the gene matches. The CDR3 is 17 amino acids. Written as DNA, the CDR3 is TGTGCCAGCAGTTACTCTCCAGCGGGAGTAGCCAAAAACATTCAGTACTTC. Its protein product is CASSYSPAGVAKNIQYF.

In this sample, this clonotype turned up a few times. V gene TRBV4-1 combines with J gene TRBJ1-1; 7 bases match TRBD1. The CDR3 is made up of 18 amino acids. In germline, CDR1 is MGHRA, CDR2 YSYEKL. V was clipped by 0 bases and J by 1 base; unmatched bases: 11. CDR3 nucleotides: TGCGCCAGCAGCCAAGAAGCACAGGGGAGCCGGAGGAACACTGAAGCTTTCTTT. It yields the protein CASSQEAQGSRRNTEAFF.

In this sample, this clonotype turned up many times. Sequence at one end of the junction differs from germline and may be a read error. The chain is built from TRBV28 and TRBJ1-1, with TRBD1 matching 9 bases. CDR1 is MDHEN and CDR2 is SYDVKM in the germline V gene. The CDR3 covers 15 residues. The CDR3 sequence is CAGSLRGQGETEAFF. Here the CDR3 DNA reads TGTGCCGGCAGTTTGAGGGGACAGGGTGAGACTGAAGCTTTCTTT.

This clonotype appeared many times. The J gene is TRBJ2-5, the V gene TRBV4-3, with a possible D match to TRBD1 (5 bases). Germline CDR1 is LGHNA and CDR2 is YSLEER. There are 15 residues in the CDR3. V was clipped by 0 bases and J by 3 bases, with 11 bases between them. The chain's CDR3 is CASSQELGREETQYF. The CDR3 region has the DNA TGCGCCAGCAGCCAAGAATTGGGCAGGGAAGAGACCCAGTACTTC.

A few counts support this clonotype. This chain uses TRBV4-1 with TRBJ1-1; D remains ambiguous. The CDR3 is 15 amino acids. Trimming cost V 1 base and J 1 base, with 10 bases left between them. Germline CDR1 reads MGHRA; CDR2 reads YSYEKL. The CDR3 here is CASSQGSLGNTEAFF. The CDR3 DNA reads TGCGCCAGCAGCCAAGGATCGTTGGGGAACACTGAAGCTTTCTTT.

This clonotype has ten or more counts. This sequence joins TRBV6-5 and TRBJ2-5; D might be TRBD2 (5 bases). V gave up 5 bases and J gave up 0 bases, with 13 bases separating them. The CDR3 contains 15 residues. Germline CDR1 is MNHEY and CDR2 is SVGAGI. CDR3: CASSRAGRDQETQYF. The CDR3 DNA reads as TGTGCCAGCAGTCGAGCTGGGCGGGACCAAGAGACCCAGTACTTC.

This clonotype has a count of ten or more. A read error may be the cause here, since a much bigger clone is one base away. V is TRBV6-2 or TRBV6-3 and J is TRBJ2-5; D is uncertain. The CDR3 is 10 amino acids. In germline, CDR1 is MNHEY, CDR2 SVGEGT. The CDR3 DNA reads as TGTGCCAGCAGTTACGAGACCCACTACTTC. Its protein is CASSYETHYF.

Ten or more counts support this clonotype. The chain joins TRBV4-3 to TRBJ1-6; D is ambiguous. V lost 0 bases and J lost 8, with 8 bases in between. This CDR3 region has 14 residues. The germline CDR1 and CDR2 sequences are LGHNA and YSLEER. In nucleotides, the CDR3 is TGCGCCAGCAGCCAAGATGGATTGGATTCACCCCTCCACTTT. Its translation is CASSQDGLDSPLHF.

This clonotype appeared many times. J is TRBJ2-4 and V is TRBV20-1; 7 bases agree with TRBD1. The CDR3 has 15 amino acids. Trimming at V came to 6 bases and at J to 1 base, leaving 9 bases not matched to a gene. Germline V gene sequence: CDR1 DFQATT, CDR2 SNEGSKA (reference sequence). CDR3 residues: CSAKQGTWAKNIQYF. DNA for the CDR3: TGCAGTGCAAAACAGGGGACATGGGCCAAAAACATTCAGTACTTC.

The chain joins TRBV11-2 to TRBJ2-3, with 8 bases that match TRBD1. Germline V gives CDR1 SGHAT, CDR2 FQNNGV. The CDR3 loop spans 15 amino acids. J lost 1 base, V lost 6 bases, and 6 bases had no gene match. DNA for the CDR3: TGTGCCAGCAGTGTGGACAGGGCCGGCACAGATACGCAGTATTTT. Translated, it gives CASSVDRAGTDTQYF.

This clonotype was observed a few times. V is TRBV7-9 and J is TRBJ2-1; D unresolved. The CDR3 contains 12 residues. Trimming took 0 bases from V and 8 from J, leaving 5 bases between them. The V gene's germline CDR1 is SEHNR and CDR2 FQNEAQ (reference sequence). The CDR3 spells CASSLAVDEQFF. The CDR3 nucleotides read TGTGCCAGCAGCTTAGCGGTGGATGAGCAGTTCTTC.

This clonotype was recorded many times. The CDR3: CASSYAGVTYEQYF. In DNA, the CDR3 is TGTGCCAGCAGTTACGCGGGGGTGACTTACGAGCAGTACTTC. This sequence joins TRBV6-2 or TRBV6-3 and TRBJ2-7; 7 nucleotides align to TRBD2. V shed 2 bases and J 4 bases; nucleotides not matched to a gene: 5. The CDR3 length is 14 residues. Germline CDR1 MNHEY, CDR2 SVGEGT.

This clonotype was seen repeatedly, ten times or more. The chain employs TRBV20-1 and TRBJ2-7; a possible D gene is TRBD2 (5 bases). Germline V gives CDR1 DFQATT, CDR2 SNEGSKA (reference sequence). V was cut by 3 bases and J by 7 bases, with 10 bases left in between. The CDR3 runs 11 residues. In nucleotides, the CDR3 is TGCAGTGCTAGGTCTTCGGGAGAGCAGTACTTC. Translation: CSARSSGEQYF.

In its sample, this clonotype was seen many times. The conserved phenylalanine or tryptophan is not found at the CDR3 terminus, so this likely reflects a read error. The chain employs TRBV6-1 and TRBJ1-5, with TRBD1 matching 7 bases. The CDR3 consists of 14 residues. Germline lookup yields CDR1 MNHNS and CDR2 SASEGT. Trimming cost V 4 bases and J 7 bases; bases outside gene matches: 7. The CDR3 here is CASSGGQSSQPQHL. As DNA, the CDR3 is TGTGCCAGCAGTGGGGGACAGAGCTCACAGCCCCAGCATCTT.

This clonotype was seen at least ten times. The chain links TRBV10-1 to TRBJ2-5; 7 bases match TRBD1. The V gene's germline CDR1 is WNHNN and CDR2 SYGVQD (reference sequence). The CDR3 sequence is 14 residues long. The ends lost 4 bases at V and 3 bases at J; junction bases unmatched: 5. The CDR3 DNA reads TGCGCCAGCAGTGGCGACAGGGCTGAAGAGACCCAGTACTTC. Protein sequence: CASSGDRAEETQYF.

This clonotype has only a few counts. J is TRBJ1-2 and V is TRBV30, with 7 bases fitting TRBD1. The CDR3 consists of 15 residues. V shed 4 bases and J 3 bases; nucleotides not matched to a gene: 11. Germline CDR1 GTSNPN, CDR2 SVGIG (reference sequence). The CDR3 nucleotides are TGTGCCTGGACCCCCTGGCAGGGGGGGCACTATGGCTACACCTTC. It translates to CAWTPWQGGHYGYTF.

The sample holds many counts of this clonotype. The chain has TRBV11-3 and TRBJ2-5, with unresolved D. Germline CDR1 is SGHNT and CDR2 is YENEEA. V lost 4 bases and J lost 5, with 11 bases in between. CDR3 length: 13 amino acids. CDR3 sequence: CASSSRRPETQYF. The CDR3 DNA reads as TGTGCCAGCAGCTCCCGGCGACCGGAGACCCAGTACTTC.

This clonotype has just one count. The CDR3 DNA reads TGTGCCAGCAGTTTAGTAAGGGCCTTGAGGGAAGCTTTCTTT. It translates to CASSLVRALREAFF. The chain couples TRBV6-5 to TRBJ1-1; D is uncertain. From germline, CDR1 is MNHEY and CDR2 SVGAGI. The length of the CDR3 is 14 residues. V shed 4 bases and J shed 8 bases, with 17 bases lying between them.

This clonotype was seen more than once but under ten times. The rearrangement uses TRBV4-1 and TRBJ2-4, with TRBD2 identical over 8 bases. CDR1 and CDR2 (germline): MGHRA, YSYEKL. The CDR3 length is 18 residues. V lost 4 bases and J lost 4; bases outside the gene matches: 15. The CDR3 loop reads CASSPTLVNSGTKNIQYF. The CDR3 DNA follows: TGCGCCAGCAGCCCAACCCTTGTTAATAGCGGGACTAAAAACATTCAGTACTTC.

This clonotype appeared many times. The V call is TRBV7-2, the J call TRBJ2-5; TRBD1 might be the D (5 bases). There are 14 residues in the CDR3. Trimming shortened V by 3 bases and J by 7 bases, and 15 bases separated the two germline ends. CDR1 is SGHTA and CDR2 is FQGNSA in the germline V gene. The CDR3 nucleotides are TGTGCCAGCAGCTTTTCCATTTATACAGGGACCCAGTACTTC. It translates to CASSFSIYTGTQYF. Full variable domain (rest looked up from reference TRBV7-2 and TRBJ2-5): GAGVSQSPSNKVTEKGKDVELRCDPISGHTALYWYRQSLGQGLEFLIYFQGNSAPDKSGLPSDRFSAERTGGSVSTLTIQRTQQEDSAVYLCASSFSIYTGTQYFGPGTRLLVL.

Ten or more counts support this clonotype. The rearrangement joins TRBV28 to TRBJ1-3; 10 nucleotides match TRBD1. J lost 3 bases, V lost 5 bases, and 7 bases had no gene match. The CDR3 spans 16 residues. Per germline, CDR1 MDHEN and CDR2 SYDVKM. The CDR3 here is CASSTGDRGFGNTIYF. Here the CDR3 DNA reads TGTGCCAGCAGTACGGGGGACAGGGGATTTGGAAACACCATATATTTT.

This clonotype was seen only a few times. CDR3 sequence reads: CASSESWASGRSYNEQFF. CDR3 DNA: TGCGCCAGCAGTGAGTCTTGGGCTAGCGGGAGAAGCTACAATGAGCAGTTCTTC. The chain has TRBV10-1 and TRBJ2-1; 10 nucleotides agree with TRBD2. This CDR3 comprises 18 residues. Trimming took 0 bases from V and 3 from J; bases not matched to a gene: 8. Germline V gene sequence: CDR1 WNHNN, CDR2 SYGVQD (reference sequence).

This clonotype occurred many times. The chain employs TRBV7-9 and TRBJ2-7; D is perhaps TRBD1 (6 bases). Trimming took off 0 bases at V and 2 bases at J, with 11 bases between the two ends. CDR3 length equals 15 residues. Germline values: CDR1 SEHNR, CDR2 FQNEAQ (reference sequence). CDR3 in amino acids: CASSLAAGDTYEQYF. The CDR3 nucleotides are TGTGCCAGCAGCTTAGCGGCAGGGGACACCTACGAGCAGTACTTC.

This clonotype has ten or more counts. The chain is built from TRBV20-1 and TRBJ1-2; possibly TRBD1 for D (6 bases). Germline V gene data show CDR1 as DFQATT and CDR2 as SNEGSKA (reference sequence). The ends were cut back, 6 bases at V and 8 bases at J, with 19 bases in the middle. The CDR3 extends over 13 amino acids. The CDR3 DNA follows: TGCAGTGCAAGGCCCGTCTCAGGGGCCGGCTACACCTTC. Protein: CSARPVSGAGYTF.

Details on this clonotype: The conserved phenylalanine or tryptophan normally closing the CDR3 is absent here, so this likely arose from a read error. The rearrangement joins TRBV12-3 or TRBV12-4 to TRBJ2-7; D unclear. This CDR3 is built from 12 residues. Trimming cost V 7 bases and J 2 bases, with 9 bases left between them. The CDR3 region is CASTDRTYEQYY. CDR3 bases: TGTGCCAGCACGGACCGGACCTACGAGCAGTACTAC.

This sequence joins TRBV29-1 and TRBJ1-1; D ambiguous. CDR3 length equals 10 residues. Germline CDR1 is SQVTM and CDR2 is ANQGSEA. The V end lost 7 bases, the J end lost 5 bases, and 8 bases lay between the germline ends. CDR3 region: CSEDRTEAFF. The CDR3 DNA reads TGCAGCGAGGACCGAACTGAAGCTTTCTTT.

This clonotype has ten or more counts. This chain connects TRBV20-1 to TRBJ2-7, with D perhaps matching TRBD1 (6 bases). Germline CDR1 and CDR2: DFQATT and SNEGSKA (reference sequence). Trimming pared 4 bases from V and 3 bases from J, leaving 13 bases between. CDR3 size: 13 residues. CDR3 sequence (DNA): TGCAGTGCTAACGGCAGGGGATACTACGAGCAGTACTTC. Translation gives CSANGRGYYEQYF.

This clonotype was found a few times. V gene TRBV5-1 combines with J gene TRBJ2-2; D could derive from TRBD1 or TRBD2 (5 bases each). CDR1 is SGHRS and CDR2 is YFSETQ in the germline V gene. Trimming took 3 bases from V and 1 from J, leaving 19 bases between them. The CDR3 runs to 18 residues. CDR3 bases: TGCGCCAGCAGCTCAAACGAGGTGGGGGAAGTGAACACCGGGGAGCTGTTTTTT. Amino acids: CASSSNEVGEVNTGELFF.

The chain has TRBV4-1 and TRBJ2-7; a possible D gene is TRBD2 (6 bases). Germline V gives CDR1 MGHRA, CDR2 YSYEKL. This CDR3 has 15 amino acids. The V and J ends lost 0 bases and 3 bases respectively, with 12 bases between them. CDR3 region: CASSQETGGFYEQYF. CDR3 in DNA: TGCGCCAGCAGCCAAGAAACCGGGGGTTTCTACGAGCAGTACTTC.